This is a list of T cell receptor beta chains from one sample in a study of cytotoxic CD8 clonotypes in ibrutinib-treated CLL. Assay: immunoSEQ multiplex PCR; the TCRdb copy retains only in-frame clones and omits some. This sample has around 160,000 clones, with approximately 80% found just once. The material sequenced was PBMCs, taken after 12 months of ibrutinib treatment. Receptors originate from a human donor with chronic lymphocytic leukemia. Both conserved end residues are part of each CDR3. D genes are given only for firm matches. Only part of the rows carry a size: once, few, many, or a class if the clone is expanded.

j_call: TRBJ2-1
v_call: TRBV9
clone_size: .
d_call: .
cdr3_aa: CASSEQGDEQFF
cdr3_nt: TGTGCCAGCAGCGAACAGGGAGACGAGCAGTTCTTC

j_call: TRBJ2-1
v_call: TRBV5-5
clone_size: few
d_call: TRBD1
cdr3_aa: CASSRGQGAYNEQFF
cdr3_nt: TGTGCCAGCAGCAGGGGACAGGGAGCCTACAATGAGCAGTTCTTC

j_call: TRBJ2-7
v_call: TRBV7-2
clone_size: .
d_call: .
cdr3_aa: CASSLGDSYEQYF
cdr3_nt: TGTGCCAGCAGCTTAGGGGATAGCTACGAGCAGTACTTC

j_call: TRBJ2-1
v_call: TRBV9
clone_size: .
d_call: .
cdr3_aa: CASSGRLEASEQFF
cdr3_nt: TGTGCCAGCAGCGGGAGGCTGGAGGCGTCTGAGCAGTTCTTC

j_call: TRBJ2-3
v_call: TRBV5-4
clone_size: .
d_call: TRBD1
cdr3_aa: CASSQRDRVYVSTDTQYF
cdr3_nt: TGTGCCAGCAGCCAACGGGACAGGGTGTATGTTAGCACAGATACGCAGTATTTT

j_call: TRBJ2-1
v_call: TRBV29-1
clone_size: .
d_call: TRBD1
cdr3_aa: CSVEAGGNEQFF
cdr3_nt: TGCAGCGTGGAAGCAGGGGGCAATGAGCAGTTCTTC

j_call: TRBJ2-5
v_call: TRBV5-8
clone_size: few
d_call: .
cdr3_aa: CASSSTRSSKGETQYF
cdr3_nt: TGTGCCAGCAGCTCCACCAGGAGCAGTAAGGGAGAGACCCAGTACTTC

j_call: TRBJ1-6
v_call: TRBV2
clone_size: .
d_call: .
cdr3_aa: CASSGVSGGAGNSPLHF
cdr3_nt: TGTGCCAGCAGTGGGGTTTCGGGGGGGGCCGGTAATTCACCCCTCCACTTT

j_call: TRBJ2-5
v_call: TRBV9
clone_size: .
d_call: .
cdr3_aa: CASSVGVGQTGGTQYF
cdr3_nt: TGTGCCAGCAGCGTAGGCGTGGGGCAGACCGGGGGGACCCAGTACTTC

j_call: TRBJ2-1
v_call: TRBV30
clone_size: once
d_call: .
cdr3_aa: CACTRHNEQFF
cdr3_nt: TGTGCCTGCACCCGACACAATGAGCAGTTCTTC

j_call: TRBJ2-5
v_call: TRBV5-1
clone_size: few
d_call: .
cdr3_aa: CASSLTGLPQETQYF
cdr3_nt: TGCGCCAGCAGCTTGACGGGACTTCCTCAAGAGACCCAGTACTTC

j_call: TRBJ2-2
v_call: TRBV28
clone_size: .
d_call: TRBD2
cdr3_aa: CASSNGLAATGELFF
cdr3_nt: TGTGCCAGCAGTAACGGACTAGCGGCCACCGGGGAGCTGTTTTTT

j_call: TRBJ1-4
v_call: TRBV7-3
clone_size: .
d_call: TRBD1
cdr3_aa: CASSDRGPIGEKLFF
cdr3_nt: TGTGCCAGCAGCGACAGGGGGCCGATCGGAGAAAAACTGTTTTTT

j_call: TRBJ1-1
v_call: TRBV4-1
clone_size: .
d_call: .
cdr3_aa: CASSQDPVRAFF
cdr3_nt: TGCGCCAGCAGCCAAGATCCGGTTCGGGCTTTCTTT

j_call: TRBJ2-7
v_call: TRBV7-2
clone_size: .
d_call: TRBD2
cdr3_aa: CASSPPGLAGGAEQYF
cdr3_nt: TGTGCCAGCAGCCCCCCGGGGCTAGCGGGGGGGGCTGAGCAGTACTTC

j_call: TRBJ1-2
v_call: TRBV5-1
clone_size: .
d_call: .
cdr3_aa: CASSLDGGGYGYTF
cdr3_nt: TGCGCCAGCAGCTTGGATGGGGGTGGCTATGGCTACACCTTC

j_call: TRBJ2-5
v_call: TRBV2
clone_size: once
d_call: TRBD1
cdr3_aa: CASGNDRVGETQYF
cdr3_nt: TGTGCCAGCGGTAACGACAGGGTTGGAGAGACCCAGTACTTC

j_call: TRBJ1-1
v_call: TRBV7-6
clone_size: once
d_call: TRBD1
cdr3_aa: CASSGRTGIAVNTEAFF
cdr3_nt: TGTGCCAGCAGCGGGCGGACAGGGATAGCGGTGAACACTGAAGCTTTCTTT

j_call: TRBJ2-2
v_call: TRBV4-2
clone_size: .
d_call: TRBD1
cdr3_aa: CASSQDRDNGELFF
cdr3_nt: TGTGCCAGCAGCCAGGACAGGGATAACGGGGAGCTGTTTTTT

j_call: TRBJ1-5
v_call: TRBV7-6
clone_size: .
d_call: TRBD1
cdr3_aa: CASSLAGGSSNQPQHF
cdr3_nt: TGTGCCAGCAGCTTAGCAGGGGGCTCTAGCAATCAGCCCCAGCATTTT

j_call: TRBJ2-3
v_call: TRBV7-2
clone_size: .
d_call: TRBD1
cdr3_aa: CASSHRQGSGTDTQYF
cdr3_nt: TGTGCCAGCAGCCATAGACAGGGTTCGGGCACAGATACGCAGTATTTT

j_call: TRBJ1-3
v_call: TRBV27
clone_size: .
d_call: .
cdr3_aa: CASRPRGPYSGNTIYF
cdr3_nt: TGTGCCAGCAGACCCCGGGGGCCATACTCTGGAAACACCATATATTTT

j_call: TRBJ2-5
v_call: TRBV29-1
clone_size: .
d_call: TRBD2
cdr3_aa: CSVGLAPQETQYF
cdr3_nt: TGCAGCGTAGGACTAGCGCCCCAAGAGACCCAGTACTTC

j_call: TRBJ2-3
v_call: TRBV5-5
clone_size: .
d_call: .
cdr3_aa: CASSLRGTDTQYF
cdr3_nt: TGTGCCAGCAGCTTAAGGGGAACAGATACGCAGTATTTT

j_call: TRBJ1-2
v_call: TRBV6-5
clone_size: once
d_call: TRBD1
cdr3_aa: CASSSPTSWTGRGYTF
cdr3_nt: TGTGCCAGCAGTTCCCCGACCTCCTGGACAGGACGAGGCTACACCTTC

j_call: TRBJ1-1
v_call: TRBV18
clone_size: few
d_call: TRBD1
cdr3_aa: CASSPRQGSWGTEAFF
cdr3_nt: TGTGCCAGCTCACCTCGACAGGGTTCATGGGGCACTGAAGCTTTCTTT

j_call: TRBJ2-1
v_call: TRBV28
clone_size: .
d_call: TRBD2
cdr3_aa: CASSLLGLAGGSSYNEQFF
cdr3_nt: TGTGCCAGCAGCCTTTTAGGCCTAGCGGGCGGAAGCTCCTACAATGAGCAGTTCTTC

j_call: TRBJ1-5
v_call: TRBV5-1
clone_size: once
d_call: .
cdr3_aa: CASSPEGLNSNQPQHF
cdr3_nt: TGCGCCAGCAGCCCGGAGGGCTTAAATAGCAATCAGCCCCAGCATTTT

j_call: TRBJ1-2
v_call: TRBV7-9
clone_size: .
d_call: .
cdr3_aa: CASSSGDRGYTF
cdr3_nt: TGTGCCAGCAGCTCAGGGGATCGAGGCTACACCTTC

j_call: TRBJ1-3
v_call: TRBV4-3
clone_size: .
d_call: .
cdr3_aa: CASSQDGGNTIYF
cdr3_nt: TGCGCCAGCAGCCAAGATGGAGGAAACACCATATATTTT

j_call: TRBJ2-4
v_call: TRBV27
clone_size: .
d_call: .
cdr3_aa: CASSNWTRVGAKNIQYF
cdr3_nt: TGTGCCAGCAGTAACTGGACACGAGTCGGGGCCAAAAACATTCAGTACTTC

j_call: TRBJ2-5
v_call: TRBV6-6
clone_size: .
d_call: .
cdr3_aa: CASIGSQETQYF
cdr3_nt: TGTGCCAGCATAGGATCCCAAGAGACCCAGTACTTC

j_call: TRBJ2-4
v_call: TRBV2
clone_size: once
d_call: .
cdr3_aa: CASSETFLAKNIQYF
cdr3_nt: TGTGCCAGCAGCGAGACATTTCTGGCCAAAAACATTCAGTACTTC